These 20 T cell receptor beta chains originate from one sample sequenced in a study of blood T cell repertoires in COVID-19 (dated by TCRdb to 2019 to 2021). Library preparation was by the immunoSEQ multiplex PCR assay. TCRdb took this table from immuneACCESS and kept in-frame rearrangements with V and J called. Such tables lack part of the clones; where checked against another copy, unresolved V genes explain under half of the gap, and the rest is unexplained. For this sample the table gives about 200,000 clones, of which less than 90% were detected only once. 2.2% of the sample lies in the top ten. The sequencing sample was made of peripheral blood. The receptors derive from a woman in her 50s with acute or convalescent COVID-19.

J is TRBJ1-3 and V is TRBV10-2; tentative D call: TRBD1 (6 bases). The V gene lost 6 bases and the J gene lost 4 bases, with 13 bases spanning the gap. This CDR3 is built from 14 residues. Germline CDR1 WSHSY, CDR2 SAAADI. CDR3 protein: CASSPGVEGNTIYF. CDR3 DNA: TGCGCCAGCAGCCCAGGGGTGGAAGGAAACACCATATATTTT.

CDR3 loop: CATSTRQLNQPQHF. The CDR3 DNA follows: TGTGCCACCAGCACAAGACAGCTGAATCAGCCCCAGCATTTT. The rearrangement links TRBV15 to TRBJ1-5; possible D gene TRBD1, 5 bases. Trimming took off 4 bases at V and 4 bases at J, with 11 bases between the two ends. CDR3 length: 14 residues. From germline, CDR1 is LNHNV and CDR2 YYDKDF (reference sequence).

This chain uses TRBV6-2 or TRBV6-3 with TRBJ2-7, with TRBD1 matching 9 bases. Germline CDR1 and CDR2: MNHEY and SVGEGT. After removal of 4 bases from V and 4 bases from J, the junction contained 5 bases not matched to a gene. This CDR3 region has 14 residues. The CDR3: CASSSGTGPYEQYF. The CDR3 DNA reads TGTGCCAGCAGTTCCGGGACAGGGCCATACGAGCAGTACTTC.

The V call is TRBV4-1, the J call TRBJ2-7, with TRBD2 matching over 10 bases. The CDR3 contains 15 residues. The germline gives CDR1 MGHRA, CDR2 YSYEKL. V lost 2 bases to trimming and J lost 3 bases; unmatched junction nucleotides: 4. CDR3 in DNA: TGCGCCAGCAGCCAACCGACTAGCGGGTACTACGAGCAGTACTTC. Encoded protein: CASSQPTSGYYEQYF.

The V call is TRBV3-1 (or the pseudogene TRBV3-2), the J call TRBJ2-5; D is perhaps TRBD2 (6 bases). The V end lost 1 base, the J end lost 5 bases, and 23 bases lay between the germline ends. The V gene's germline CDR1 is LGHDT and CDR2 YNNKEL (reference sequence). This CDR3 has 18 amino acids. CDR3 DNA sequence: TGTGCCAGCAGCCAAGCTGCGGGACCCGGGCTCAAAACGGAGACCCAGTACTTC. It translates to CASSQAAGPGLKTETQYF.

The V call is TRBV5-1, the J call TRBJ2-2; 10 nucleotides line up with TRBD2. CDR3 length equals 16 residues. CDR1 is SGHRS and CDR2 is YFSETQ in the germline V gene. Trimming took 4 bases from V and 0 from J; bases not matched to a gene: 3. The DNA for the CDR3 is TGCGCCAGCAGCCAAACTAGCGGGACGAACACCGGGGAGCTGTTTTTT. This codes for CASSQTSGTNTGELFF.

The rearrangement links TRBV6-6 to TRBJ2-5; D is unresolved. The CDR3 covers 11 residues. V lost 6 bases and J 2 bases, leaving 4 bases between the germline ends. Germline CDR1 is MNHNY and CDR2 is SVGAGI (reference sequence). The CDR3 here is CASRSQETQYF. Here the CDR3 DNA reads TGTGCCAGCAGATCTCAAGAGACCCAGTACTTC.

The chain uses TRBV27 and TRBJ1-1; D call uncertain. CDR3 length: 13 residues. V was clipped by 4 bases and J by 5 bases, with 11 bases between them. Per germline, CDR1 MNHEY and CDR2 SMNVEV (reference sequence). The CDR3, as DNA: TGTGCCAGCAGTTCCCGAGAACGAACTGAAGCTTTCTTT. Encoded protein: CASSSRERTEAFF.

V gene TRBV5-4 combines with J gene TRBJ1-1; TRBD1 aligns across 7 bases. CDR3 size: 12 residues. The V gene's germline CDR1 is SGHNT and CDR2 YYREEE (reference sequence). With 4 bases clipped from V and 7 bases from J, the junction kept 4 bases outside the gene matches. The CDR3 loop reads CASSETGVEAFF. The CDR3, as DNA: TGTGCCAGCAGCGAAACAGGGGTTGAAGCTTTCTTT.

Points on this clone: This sample also contains other DNA sequences that code for the same CDR3. The V gene is TRBV5-5, the J gene TRBJ1-3; the D gene is possibly TRBD1 (6 bases). This CDR3 comprises 16 residues. Between the trimmed V and J ends, which lost 0 bases and 0 bases, there was a span of 10 bases. Germline CDR1 is SGHKS and CDR2 is YYEKEE (reference sequence). The CDR3 DNA reads as TGTGCCAGCAGCTTGGCCCAGGGGAGCTCTGGAAACACCATATATTTT. This codes for CASSLAQGSSGNTIYF.

This clone occurred once. V usage is TRBV7-2 and J usage is TRBJ2-5; TRBD2 might be the D (6 bases). V shed 3 bases and J shed 10 bases, with 15 bases lying between them. Germline V lookup: CDR1 SGHTA, CDR2 FQGNSA. The CDR3 is 13 amino acids. The chain's CDR3 is CASSFQPSEGQYF. In DNA, the CDR3 is TGTGCCAGCAGCTTTCAACCCTCGGAGGGCCAGTACTTC.

The V call is TRBV6-2 or TRBV6-3, the J call TRBJ2-7; TRBD1 matches 7 bases. The CDR3 runs 15 residues. V lost 4 bases and J lost 4; bases outside the gene matches: 10. Germline V gives CDR1 MNHEY, CDR2 SVGEGT. CDR3 bases: TGTGCCAGCAGTTGGCGAGAGACAGGGTTGTACGAGCAGTACTTC. Translating it yields CASSWRETGLYEQYF.

The CDR3: CASSSPPGSERGNQPQHF. CDR3 bases: TGTGCCAGCAGCTCCCCTCCGGGGTCAGAGCGGGGCAATCAGCCCCAGCATTTT. This chain links TRBV7-2 with TRBJ1-5; D is undetermined. Germline CDR1 is SGHTA and CDR2 is FQGNSA. The CDR3 extends over 18 amino acids. V was pared by 4 bases and J by 2 bases, with 21 bases between.

The chain couples TRBV19 to TRBJ1-1, with 8 bases fitting TRBD1. The V and J ends lost 5 bases and 1 base, in that order; junction bases with no gene match: 6. The germline V gene encodes CDR1 LNHDA and CDR2 SQIVND (reference sequence). The length of the CDR3 is 15 residues. The CDR3: CASSVQGAWNTEAFF. In DNA, the CDR3 is TGTGCCAGTAGTGTTCAGGGGGCCTGGAACACTGAAGCTTTCTTT.

This chain connects TRBV7-9 to TRBJ2-7; perhaps TRBD1 as D (7 bases). V lost 1 base to trimming and J lost 3 bases, with 13 bases between them. CDR1 is SEHNR and CDR2 is FQNEAQ in the germline V gene (reference sequence). The CDR3 is 15 residues long. The CDR3 sequence is CASSLVGRGDYEQYF. The CDR3 DNA sequence: TGTGCCAGCAGCTTAGTGGGCAGGGGGGACTACGAGCAGTACTTC.

The CDR3 reads CASSPGQGLRPEQYF. CDR3 in DNA: TGTGCCAGCAGCCCCGGACAGGGGTTGAGGCCCGAGCAGTACTTC. J is TRBJ2-7 and V is TRBV7-9; 9 bases agree with TRBD1. Germline V lookup: CDR1 SEHNR, CDR2 FQNEAQ (reference sequence). The CDR3 contains 15 residues. J was trimmed by 6 bases and V by 5 bases; bases with no gene match: 11.

V is TRBV10-2 and J is TRBJ1-2; TRBD1 is a possible D gene (5 bases). Trimming removed 5 bases at V and 5 bases at J, with 21 bases between. This CDR3 is 16 amino acids long. Germline assignment: CDR1 WSHSY and CDR2 SAAADI. CDR3 sequence (DNA): TGCGCCAGCAGTCTGGTTCTCTATGGGGCCGGGTATGGCTACACCTTC. This encodes CASSLVLYGAGYGYTF.

The genes are TRBV19 and TRBJ1-5, with 8 bases matching TRBD1. Germline lookup yields CDR1 LNHDA and CDR2 SQIVND (reference sequence). V shed 6 bases, J shed 7 bases, and the junction held 11 bases outside the gene matches. The CDR3 consists of 15 residues. CDR3 protein: CASSQQTGEKQPQHF. The CDR3 DNA follows: TGTGCCAGTAGCCAGCAGACAGGGGAAAAGCAGCCCCAGCATTTT.

This chain connects TRBV25-1 to TRBJ1-4, with 7 bases fitting TRBD1. CDR1 and CDR2 (germline): MGHDK, SYGVNS. Germline trimming cut 2 bases from V and 4 bases from J; bases unmatched to any gene: 4. The CDR3 covers 15 residues. In nucleotides, the CDR3 is TGTGCCAGCAGTGAACCGACAGGGAATAATGAAAAACTGTTTTTT. Protein product: CASSEPTGNNEKLFF.

V gene TRBV6-2 or TRBV6-3 combines with J gene TRBJ2-7, with 8 bases lining up with TRBD1. The CDR3 contains 16 residues. With V trimmed by 4 bases and J by 5 bases, 13 bases remained unmatched. The germline CDR1 and CDR2 sequences are MNHEY and SVGEGT. CDR3 amino acids: CASSSPFGRGPHEQYF. In nucleotides, the CDR3 is TGTGCCAGCAGTTCCCCCTTCGGCAGGGGGCCCCACGAGCAGTACTTC.